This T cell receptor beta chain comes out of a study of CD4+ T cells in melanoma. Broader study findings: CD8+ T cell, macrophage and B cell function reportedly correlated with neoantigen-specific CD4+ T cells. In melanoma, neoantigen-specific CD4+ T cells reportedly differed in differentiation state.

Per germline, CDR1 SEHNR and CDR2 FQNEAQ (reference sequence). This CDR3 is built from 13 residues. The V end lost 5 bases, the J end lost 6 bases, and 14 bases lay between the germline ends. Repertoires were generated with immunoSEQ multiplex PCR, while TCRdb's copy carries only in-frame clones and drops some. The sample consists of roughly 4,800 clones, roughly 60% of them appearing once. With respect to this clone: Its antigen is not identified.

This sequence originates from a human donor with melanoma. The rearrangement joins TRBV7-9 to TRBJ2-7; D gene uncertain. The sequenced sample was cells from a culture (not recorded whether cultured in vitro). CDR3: CASSPPSGLEQYF. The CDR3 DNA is TGTGCCAGCAGCCCGCCCTCCGGCCTCGAGCAGTACTTC.